Listed below are T cell receptor beta chains from one sample, sequenced in a study of blood T cell repertoires in COVID-19. Clones were read by immunoSEQ multiplex PCR, and TCRdb kept only the in-frame ones, dropping some. The data hold about 97,000 clones, with around nine tenths observed a single time. Specimen: peripheral blood. The receptors come from a man aged 45 to 65 with active or convalescent COVID-19. Each CDR3 is given with its conserved first and last residue. Each record gives: clone size, V gene, CDR3 protein. Not all rows give a size; the values are once, few, many and, for expanded clones, a class.

clone size: .
V gene: TRBV25-1
CDR3 protein: CASSEDLSGDRELFF

clone size: .
V gene: TRBV4-3
CDR3 protein: CASSQGGGPNYGYTF

clone size: .
V gene: TRBV5-1
CDR3 protein: CASSPGTGDQETQYF

clone size: .
V gene: TRBV24-1
CDR3 protein: CATSVGSAETQYF

clone size: .
V gene: TRBV20-1
CDR3 protein: CSAGGGEKLFF

clone size: .
V gene: TRBV21-1
CDR3 protein: CASSKKTGVRAFF

clone size: .
V gene: TRBV3-1/TRBV3-2
CDR3 protein: CASSPRQGTQETQYF

clone size: .
V gene: TRBV19
CDR3 protein: CASGVAYEQYF

clone size: once
V gene: TRBV2
CDR3 protein: CASSEASAGQETQYF

clone size: .
V gene: TRBV29-1
CDR3 protein: CSVEDPGWSSYNEQFF

clone size: once
V gene: TRBV27
CDR3 protein: CASRLTGGNSPLHF

clone size: .
V gene: TRBV6-5
CDR3 protein: CASSYSSAGGDQPQHF

clone size: .
V gene: TRBV6-5
CDR3 protein: CASRIQGTQETQYF

clone size: .
V gene: TRBV24-1
CDR3 protein: CATSGAPGTSGNEQFF